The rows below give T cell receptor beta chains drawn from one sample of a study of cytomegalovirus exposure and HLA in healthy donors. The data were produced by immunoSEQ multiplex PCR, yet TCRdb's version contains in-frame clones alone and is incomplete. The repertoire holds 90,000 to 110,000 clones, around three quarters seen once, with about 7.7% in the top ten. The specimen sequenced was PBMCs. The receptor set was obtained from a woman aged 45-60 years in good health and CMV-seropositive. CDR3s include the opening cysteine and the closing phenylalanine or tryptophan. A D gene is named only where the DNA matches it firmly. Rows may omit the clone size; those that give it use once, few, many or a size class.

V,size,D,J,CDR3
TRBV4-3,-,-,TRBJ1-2,CASSQGIGGTTVINYGYTF
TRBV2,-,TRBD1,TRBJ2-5,CASNRDRGQETQYF
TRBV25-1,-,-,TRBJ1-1,CASSGPIENTEAFF
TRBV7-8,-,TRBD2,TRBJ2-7,CASSFYGRGLNEQYF
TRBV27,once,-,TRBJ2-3,CASSLLGYLTDTQYF
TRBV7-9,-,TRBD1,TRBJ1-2,CASSLVEDRPHVDYGYTF
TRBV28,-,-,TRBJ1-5,CASSFGGRNQPQHF
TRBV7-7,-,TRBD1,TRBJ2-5,CASSLDRGRETQYF
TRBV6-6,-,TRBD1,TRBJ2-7,CASSYEGAGEQYF
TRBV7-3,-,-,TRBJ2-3,CASSLNRADTQYF
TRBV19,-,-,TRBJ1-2,CASSRYGGSGYTF
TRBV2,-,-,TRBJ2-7,CASSSTLAPTLGYEQYF
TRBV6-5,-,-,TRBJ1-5,CASSYGAGAQPQHF
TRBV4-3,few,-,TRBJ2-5,CASSQTTRWGETQYF
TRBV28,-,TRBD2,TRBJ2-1,CASSLAGGEQFF
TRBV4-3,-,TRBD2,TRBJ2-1,CASSRSSGGANEQFF
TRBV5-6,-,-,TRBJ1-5,CASSLTPEAGQPQHF
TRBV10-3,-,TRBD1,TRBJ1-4,CASRTGGNNEKLFF
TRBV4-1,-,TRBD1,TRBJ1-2,CASSRRDRGSGYTF
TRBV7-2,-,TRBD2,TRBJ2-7,CASSSGLAGAYSEQYF
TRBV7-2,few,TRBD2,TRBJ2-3,CASSLRGKGLAGITDTQYF
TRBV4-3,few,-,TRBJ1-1,CASSQGTAFTEAFF
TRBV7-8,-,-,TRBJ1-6,CASSNQSTALHF
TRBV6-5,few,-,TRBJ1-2,CASSYSQGSNRGYTF
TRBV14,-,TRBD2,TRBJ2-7,CASSQAPQTSPNTYEQYF
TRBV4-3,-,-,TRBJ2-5,CASSQDFGEQETQYF
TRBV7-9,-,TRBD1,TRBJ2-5,CASSRTGWETQYF
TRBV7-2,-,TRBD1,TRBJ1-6,CASSGRAGTGSSPLHF
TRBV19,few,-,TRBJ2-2,CASRRVLNTGELFF
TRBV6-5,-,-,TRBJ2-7,CASSYRTDYEQYF
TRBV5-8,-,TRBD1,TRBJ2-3,CASSGGLTGSTDTQYF
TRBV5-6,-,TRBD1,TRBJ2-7,CASSLGQGGSYEQYF
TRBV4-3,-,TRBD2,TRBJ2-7,CASSLGTSGDNEQYF
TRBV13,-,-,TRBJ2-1,CASSPGDRGNEQFF
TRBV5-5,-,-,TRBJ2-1,CASSLGGGGEQFF